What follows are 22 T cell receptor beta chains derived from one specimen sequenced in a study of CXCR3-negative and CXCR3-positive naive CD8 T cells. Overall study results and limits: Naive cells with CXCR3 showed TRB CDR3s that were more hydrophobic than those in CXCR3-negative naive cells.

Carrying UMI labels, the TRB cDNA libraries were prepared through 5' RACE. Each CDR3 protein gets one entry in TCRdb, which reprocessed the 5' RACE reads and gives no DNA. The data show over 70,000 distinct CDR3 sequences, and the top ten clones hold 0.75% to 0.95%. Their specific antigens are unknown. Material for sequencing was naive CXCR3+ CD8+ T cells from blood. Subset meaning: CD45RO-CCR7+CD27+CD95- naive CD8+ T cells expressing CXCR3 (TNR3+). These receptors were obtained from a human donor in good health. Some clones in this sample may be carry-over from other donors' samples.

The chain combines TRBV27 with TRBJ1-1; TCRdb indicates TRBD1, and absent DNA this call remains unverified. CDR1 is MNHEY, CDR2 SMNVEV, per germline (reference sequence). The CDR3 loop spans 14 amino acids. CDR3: CASSKSGANTEAFF.

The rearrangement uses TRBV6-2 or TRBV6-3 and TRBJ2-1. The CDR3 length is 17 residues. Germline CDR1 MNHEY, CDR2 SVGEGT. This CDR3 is CASSDLLSGSSYNEQFF.

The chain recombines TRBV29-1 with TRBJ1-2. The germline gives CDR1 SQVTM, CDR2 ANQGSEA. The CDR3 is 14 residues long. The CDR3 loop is CSVGLVTNQRGYTF.

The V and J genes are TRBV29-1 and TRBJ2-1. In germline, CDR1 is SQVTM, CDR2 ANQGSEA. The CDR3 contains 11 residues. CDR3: CSVDRHNEQFF.

CDR3 sequence reads: CSLEAGIGEQYNEQFF. The V and J genes are TRBV29-1 and TRBJ2-1. The CDR3 has 16 amino acids. Per the germline V gene, CDR1 is SQVTM and CDR2 is ANQGSEA.

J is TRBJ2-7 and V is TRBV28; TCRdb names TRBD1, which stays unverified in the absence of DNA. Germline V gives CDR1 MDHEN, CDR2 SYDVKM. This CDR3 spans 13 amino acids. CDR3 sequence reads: CASSLTGRYEQYF. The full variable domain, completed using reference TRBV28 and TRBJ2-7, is DVKVTQSSRYLVKRTGEKVFLECVQDMDHENMFWYRQDPGLGLRLIYFSYDVKMKEKGDIPEGYSVSREKKERFSLILESASTNQTSMYLCASSLTGRYEQYFGPGTRLTVT.

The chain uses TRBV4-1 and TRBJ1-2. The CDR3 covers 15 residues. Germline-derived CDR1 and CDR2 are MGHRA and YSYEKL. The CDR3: CASSQDNRRYYGYTF.

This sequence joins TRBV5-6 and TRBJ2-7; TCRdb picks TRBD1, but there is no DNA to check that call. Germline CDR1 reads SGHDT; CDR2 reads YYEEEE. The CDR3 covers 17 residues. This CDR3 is CASSLSPRTGNSYEQYF.

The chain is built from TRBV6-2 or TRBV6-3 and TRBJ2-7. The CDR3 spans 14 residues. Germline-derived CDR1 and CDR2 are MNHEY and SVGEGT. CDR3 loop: CASTYAGSTYEQYF.

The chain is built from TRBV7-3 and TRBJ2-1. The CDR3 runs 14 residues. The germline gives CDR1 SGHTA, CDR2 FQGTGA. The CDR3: CASSLYRTYNEQFF.

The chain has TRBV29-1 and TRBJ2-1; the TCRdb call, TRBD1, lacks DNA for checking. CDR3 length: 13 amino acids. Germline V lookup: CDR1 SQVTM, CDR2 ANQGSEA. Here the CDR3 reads CSVGGGDYNEQFF.

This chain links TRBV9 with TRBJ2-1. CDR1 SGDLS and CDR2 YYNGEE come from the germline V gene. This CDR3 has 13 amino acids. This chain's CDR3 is CASSVADDNEQFF.

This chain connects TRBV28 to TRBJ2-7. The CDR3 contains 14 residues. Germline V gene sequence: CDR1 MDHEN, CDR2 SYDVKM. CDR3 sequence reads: CASSFEDGPYEQYF.

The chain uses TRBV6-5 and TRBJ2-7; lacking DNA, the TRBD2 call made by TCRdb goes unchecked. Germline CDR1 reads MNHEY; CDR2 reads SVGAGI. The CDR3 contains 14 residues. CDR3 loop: CASSLAGAPYEQYF.

The chain's CDR3 is CASSLTQAGGPYEQYF. The J gene is TRBJ2-7, the V gene TRBV7-3; the TCRdb D gene call, TRBD2, has no DNA to confirm it. CDR1 is SGHTA, CDR2 FQGTGA, per germline. CDR3 length equals 16 residues.

The CDR3 loop reads CASRAGASYNEQFF. This rearrangement joins TRBV27 to TRBJ2-1; TCRdb gives TRBD1 as the D gene, but with no DNA this cannot be confirmed. CDR3 length: 14 amino acids. The germline V gene encodes CDR1 MNHEY and CDR2 SMNVEV (reference sequence).

This chain's CDR3 is CATSRVQGSTEAFF. This sequence joins TRBV15 and TRBJ1-1; lacking DNA, the TRBD1 call made by TCRdb goes unchecked. The CDR3 spans 14 residues. Germline V gene lookup returns CDR1 LNHNV and CDR2 YYDKDF (reference sequence).

The CDR3 region is CASSQDLSPGYEQYF. V usage is TRBV4-3 and J usage is TRBJ2-7. CDR3 length: 15 residues. In germline, CDR1 is LGHNA, CDR2 YSLEER.

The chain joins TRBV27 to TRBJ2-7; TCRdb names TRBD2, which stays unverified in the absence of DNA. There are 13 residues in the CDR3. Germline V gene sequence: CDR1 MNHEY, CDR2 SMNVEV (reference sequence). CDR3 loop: CASGFGPYYEQYF.

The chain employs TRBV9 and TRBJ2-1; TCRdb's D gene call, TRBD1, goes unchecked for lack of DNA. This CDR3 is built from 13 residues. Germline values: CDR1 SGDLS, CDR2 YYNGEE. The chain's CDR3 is CASSVAGGNEQFF.

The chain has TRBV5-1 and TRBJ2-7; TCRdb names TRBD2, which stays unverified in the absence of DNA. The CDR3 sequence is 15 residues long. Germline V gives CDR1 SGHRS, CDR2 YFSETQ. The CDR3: CASSRTSGHPYEQYF.

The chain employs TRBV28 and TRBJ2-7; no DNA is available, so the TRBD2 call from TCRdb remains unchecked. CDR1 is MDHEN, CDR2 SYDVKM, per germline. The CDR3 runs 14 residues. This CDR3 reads CAGGRGGDTYEQYF.